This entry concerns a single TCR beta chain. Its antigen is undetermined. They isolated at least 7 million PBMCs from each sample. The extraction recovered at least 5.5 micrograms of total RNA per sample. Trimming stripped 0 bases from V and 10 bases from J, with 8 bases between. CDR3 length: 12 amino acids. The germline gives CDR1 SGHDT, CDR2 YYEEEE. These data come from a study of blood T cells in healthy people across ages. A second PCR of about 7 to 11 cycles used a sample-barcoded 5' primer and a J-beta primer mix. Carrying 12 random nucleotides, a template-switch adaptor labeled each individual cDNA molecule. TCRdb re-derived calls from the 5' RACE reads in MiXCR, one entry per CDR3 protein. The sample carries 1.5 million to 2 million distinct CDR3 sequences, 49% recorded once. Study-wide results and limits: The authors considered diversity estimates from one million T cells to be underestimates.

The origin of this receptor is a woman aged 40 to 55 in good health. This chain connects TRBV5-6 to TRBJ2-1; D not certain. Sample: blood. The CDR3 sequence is CASSLVNGEQFF. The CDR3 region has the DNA TGTGCCAGCAGCTTGGTCAACGGGGAGCAGTTCTTC.